Listed below are T cell receptor beta chains from one sample, sequenced in a study of cytomegalovirus exposure and HLA in healthy donors. TCRdb keeps only in-frame clones here, not all; method: immunoSEQ multiplex PCR. In the table there are 100,000 to 150,000 clones, about 91% of which are singletons. The sequenced material came from PBMCs. These receptors were collected from a woman under 30 in good health and CMV-seronegative. The conserved cysteine and the conserved F or W are not part of the CDR3 here. A D gene is named only where the DNA matches it firmly.

d_call,v_call,j_call,cdr3_aa
TRBD1,TRBV5-1,TRBJ2-6,ASRTGSGANVLT
-,TRBV21-1,TRBJ2-3,ASSTRGLAGGPISTDTQY
-,TRBV29-1,TRBJ1-1,SARTQGRNTEAF
-,TRBV5-1,TRBJ2-5,ASSLPGQETQY
TRBD1,TRBV20-1,TRBJ1-2,TGQGDYGYT
TRBD1,TRBV4-1,TRBJ2-7,ASSPGVGQGSYEQY
-,TRBV11-2,TRBJ1-1,ASSLSSGVNTEAF
-,TRBV4-2,TRBJ2-3,ASSQADTQY
-,TRBV4-1,TRBJ2-1,ATRVRTGSYNEQF
TRBD1,TRBV28,TRBJ1-5,ASSSGQGPDQPQH
-,TRBV7-3,TRBJ2-1,ASSFFSGEQF
-,TRBV2,TRBJ1-1,ASEVDSGETEAF
TRBD1,TRBV19,TRBJ2-1,ASSIDRGQGQAYNEQF
-,TRBV2,TRBJ2-3,ASGVGGPSDTQY
TRBD1,TRBV10-2,TRBJ1-3,ASKIGGTAGNTIY
-,TRBV7-8,TRBJ2-2,ARPPKGQLTGELF
TRBD1,TRBV5-1,TRBJ2-3,ASSSSGGPDTQY
TRBD1,TRBV7-3,TRBJ1-2,ASSFATGFGYT
-,TRBV10-3,TRBJ1-1,ATLDAGNEAF
-,TRBV6-1,TRBJ2-3,ASSEPGKGTDTQY
-,TRBV23-1,TRBJ2-7,ASSRNSSYEQY
-,TRBV29-1,TRBJ2-5,SVSFFGPQGRETQY
-,TRBV19,TRBJ1-2,ASSIVRGGYT
-,TRBV15,TRBJ2-7,ATSFSPAYEQY
-,TRBV11-1,TRBJ1-2,ASSRPSERRGYT
TRBD2,TRBV29-1,TRBJ2-3,SVGSERGSTDTQY
-,TRBV5-1,TRBJ2-1,ASSPRTPESSYNEQF
-,TRBV6-1,TRBJ1-2,ASSEAIVANYGYT
TRBD1,TRBV25-1,TRBJ1-4,ASSEQDRVGYEKLF
-,TRBV6-1,TRBJ2-7,ASSDSRVKGGYEQY
-,TRBV2,TRBJ2-6,ASSEERSVSGANVLT
TRBD1,TRBV7-9,TRBJ2-7,ASSLPGQGAYEQY
-,TRBV25-1,TRBJ1-2,ASSEGGYGYT
-,TRBV6-6,TRBJ2-3,ASSYSMEQGADTQY